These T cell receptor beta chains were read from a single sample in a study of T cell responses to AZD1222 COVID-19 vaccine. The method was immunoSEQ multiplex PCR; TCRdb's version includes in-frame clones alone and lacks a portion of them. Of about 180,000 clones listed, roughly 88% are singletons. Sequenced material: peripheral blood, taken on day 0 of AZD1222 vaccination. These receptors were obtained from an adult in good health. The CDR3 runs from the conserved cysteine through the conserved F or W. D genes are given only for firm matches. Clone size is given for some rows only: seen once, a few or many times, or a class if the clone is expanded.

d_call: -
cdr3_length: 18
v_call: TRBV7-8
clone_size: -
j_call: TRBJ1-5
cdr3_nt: TGTGCCAGCAGCTTAGATTCGGTCTCGGTACTGTCAAATCAGCCCCAGCATTTT
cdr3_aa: CASSLDSVSVLSNQPQHF

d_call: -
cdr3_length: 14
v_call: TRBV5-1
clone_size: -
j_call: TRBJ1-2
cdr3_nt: TGCGCCAGCAGCCCGGTGGATGCCAACTATGGCTACACCTTC
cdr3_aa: CASSPVDANYGYTF

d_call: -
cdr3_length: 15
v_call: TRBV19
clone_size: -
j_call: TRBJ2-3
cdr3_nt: TGTGCCAGTAGTATAGAAATGAGGAGCACAGATACGCAGTATTTT
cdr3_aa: CASSIEMRSTDTQYF

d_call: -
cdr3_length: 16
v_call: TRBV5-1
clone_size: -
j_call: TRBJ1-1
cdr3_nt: TGCGCCAGCAGCTTCAACGGGCCAGCAAGTGAAACTGAAGCTTTCTTT
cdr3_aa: CASSFNGPASETEAFF

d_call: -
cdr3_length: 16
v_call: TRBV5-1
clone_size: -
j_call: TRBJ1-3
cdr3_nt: TGCGCCAGCAGCTCGGACGGGTCTTACTCTGGAAACACCATATATTTT
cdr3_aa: CASSSDGSYSGNTIYF

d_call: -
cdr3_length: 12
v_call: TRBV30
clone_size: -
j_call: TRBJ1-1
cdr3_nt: TGTGCCTGGGGTCCTGATAACTATGAAGCTTTCTTT
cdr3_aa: CAWGPDNYEAFF

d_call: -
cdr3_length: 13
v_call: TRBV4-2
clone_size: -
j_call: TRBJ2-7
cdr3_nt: TGTGCCAGCAGCCTAGAACAGGCGTACGAGCAGTACTTC
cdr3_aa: CASSLEQAYEQYF

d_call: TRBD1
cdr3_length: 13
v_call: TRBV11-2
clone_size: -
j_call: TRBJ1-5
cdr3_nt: TGTGCCAGCAGCCTCACAGGGGTACAGCCCCAGCATTTT
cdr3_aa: CASSLTGVQPQHF

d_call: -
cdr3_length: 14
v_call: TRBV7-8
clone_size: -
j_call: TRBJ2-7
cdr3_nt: TGTGCCAGCAGCTTAGCGCGCGGACCGGGGGAGCAGTACTTC
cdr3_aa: CASSLARGPGEQYF

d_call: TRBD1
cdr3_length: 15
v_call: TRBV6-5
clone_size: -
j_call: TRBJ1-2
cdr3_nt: TGTGCCAGCAGTCCTTGGACAGGGAGGGGAGATGGCTACACCTTC
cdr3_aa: CASSPWTGRGDGYTF

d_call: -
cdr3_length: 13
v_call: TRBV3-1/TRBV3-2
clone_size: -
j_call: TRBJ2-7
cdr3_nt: TGTGCCAGCAGCCAAGACTTTACCTACGAGCAGTACTTC
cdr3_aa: CASSQDFTYEQYF

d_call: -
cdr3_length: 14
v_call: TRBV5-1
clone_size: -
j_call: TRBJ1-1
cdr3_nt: TGCGCCAGCAGCCTGTCGACGGGCGCCACTGAAGCTTTCTTT
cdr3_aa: CASSLSTGATEAFF

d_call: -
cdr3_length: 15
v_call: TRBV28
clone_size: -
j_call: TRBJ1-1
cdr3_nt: TGTGCCAGCAGTTTAGGCGGGACACGGAACACTGAAGCTTTCTTT
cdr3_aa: CASSLGGTRNTEAFF

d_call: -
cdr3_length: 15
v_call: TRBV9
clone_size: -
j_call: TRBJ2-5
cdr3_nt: TGTGCCAGCAGCGTAGTTGGTGGGATACAAGAGACCCAGTACTTC
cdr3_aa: CASSVVGGIQETQYF

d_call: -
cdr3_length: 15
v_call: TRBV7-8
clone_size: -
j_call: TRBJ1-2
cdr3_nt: TGTGCCAGCAGCTTCTCGACAGAAGCTAACTATGGCTACACCTTC
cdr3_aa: CASSFSTEANYGYTF

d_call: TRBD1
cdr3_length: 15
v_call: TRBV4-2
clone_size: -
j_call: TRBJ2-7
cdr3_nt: TGTGCCAGCAGCCCGAGCCGGGACAGAATATACGAGCAGTACTTC
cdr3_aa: CASSPSRDRIYEQYF

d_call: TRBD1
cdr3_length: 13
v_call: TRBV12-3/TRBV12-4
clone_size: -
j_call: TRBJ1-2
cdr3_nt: TGTGCCAGCAGCACCGGGACAGGGTATGGCTACACCTTC
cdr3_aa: CASSTGTGYGYTF

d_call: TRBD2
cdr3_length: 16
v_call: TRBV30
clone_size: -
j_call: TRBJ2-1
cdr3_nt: TGTGCCTGGAGTACCGGACTAGCGGGACAGAGGGGGGAGCAGTTCTTC
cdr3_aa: CAWSTGLAGQRGEQFF

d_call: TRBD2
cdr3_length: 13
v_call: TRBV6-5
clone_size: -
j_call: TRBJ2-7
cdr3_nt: TGTGCCAGCACCAAAGCGGGGGGAAACGAGCAGTACTTC
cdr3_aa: CASTKAGGNEQYF

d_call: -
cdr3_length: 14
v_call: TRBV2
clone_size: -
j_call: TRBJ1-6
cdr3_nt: TGTGCCAGCAGCCCGGACAGATGGGGTTCACCCCTCCACTTT
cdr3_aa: CASSPDRWGSPLHF

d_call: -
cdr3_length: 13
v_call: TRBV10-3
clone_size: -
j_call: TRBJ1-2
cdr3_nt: TGTGCCATCAGTGAGGGATTCGACTATGGCTACACCTTC
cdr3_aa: CAISEGFDYGYTF

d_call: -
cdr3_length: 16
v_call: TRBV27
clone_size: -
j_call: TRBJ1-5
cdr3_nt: TGTGCCAGCAGTTTACGCCCCGGCCTGGGGAGTCAGCCCCAGCATTTT
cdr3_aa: CASSLRPGLGSQPQHF

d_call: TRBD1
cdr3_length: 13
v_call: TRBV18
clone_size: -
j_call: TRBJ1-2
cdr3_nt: TGTGCCAGCTCACAAGACAGGGCTAATGGCTACACCTTC
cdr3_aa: CASSQDRANGYTF

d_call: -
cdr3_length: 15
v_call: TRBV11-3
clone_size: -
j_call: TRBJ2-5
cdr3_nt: TGTGCCAGCAGTCCAGGATCCGCAACACAAGAGACCCAGTACTTC
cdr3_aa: CASSPGSATQETQYF

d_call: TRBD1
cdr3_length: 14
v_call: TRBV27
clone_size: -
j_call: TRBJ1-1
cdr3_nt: TGTGCCAGCAGTTGGGGACAGTTGAACACTGAAGCTTTCTTT
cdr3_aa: CASSWGQLNTEAFF

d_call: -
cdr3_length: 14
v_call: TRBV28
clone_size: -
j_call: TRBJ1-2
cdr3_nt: TGTGCCATACCCGGCCCGGCAGGGCCAATTGGCTACACCTTC
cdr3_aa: CAIPGPAGPIGYTF

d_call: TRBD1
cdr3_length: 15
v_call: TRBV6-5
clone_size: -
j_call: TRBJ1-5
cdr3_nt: TGTGCCAGCAGCAGGGGGGAGTATAGCAATCAGCCCCAGCATTTT
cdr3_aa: CASSRGEYSNQPQHF

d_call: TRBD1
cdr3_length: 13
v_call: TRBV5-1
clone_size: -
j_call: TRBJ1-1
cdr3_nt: TGCGCCAGCTTGCCCTCAGGGGGGACTGAAGCTTTCTTT
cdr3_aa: CASLPSGGTEAFF

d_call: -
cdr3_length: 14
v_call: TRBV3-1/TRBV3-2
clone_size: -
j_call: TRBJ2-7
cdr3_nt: TGTGCCAGCAGCCAAACTCCCCGCCCCCACGAGCAGTACTTC
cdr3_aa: CASSQTPRPHEQYF

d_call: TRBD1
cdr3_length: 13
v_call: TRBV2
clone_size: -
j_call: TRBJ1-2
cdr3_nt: TGTGCCAGCAGTGGACAGGGGAACTATGGCTACACCTTC
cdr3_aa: CASSGQGNYGYTF

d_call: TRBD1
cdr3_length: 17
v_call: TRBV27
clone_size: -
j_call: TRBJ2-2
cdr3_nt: TGTGCCAGCAGTTTATATGATCCCGGGACAGTTGCCGGGGAGCTGTTTTTT
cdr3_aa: CASSLYDPGTVAGELFF

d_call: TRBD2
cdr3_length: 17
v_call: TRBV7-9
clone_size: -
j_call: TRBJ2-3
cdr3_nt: TGTGCCAGCAGCTCCTCAGGCAGCGGGAGGGCCTCGGATACGCAGTATTTT
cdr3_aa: CASSSSGSGRASDTQYF

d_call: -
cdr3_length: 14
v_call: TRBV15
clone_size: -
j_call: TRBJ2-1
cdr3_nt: TGTGCCACCCACTTTAGCGGCACCTACAATGAGCAGTTCTTC
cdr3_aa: CATHFSGTYNEQFF

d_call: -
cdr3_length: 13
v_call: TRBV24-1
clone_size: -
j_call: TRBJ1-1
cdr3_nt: TGTGCCACCAGTGATTTGGTGAACACTGAAGCTTTCTTT
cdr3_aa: CATSDLVNTEAFF

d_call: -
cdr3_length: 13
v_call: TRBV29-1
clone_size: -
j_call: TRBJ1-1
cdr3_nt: TGCAGCGTTCAAGTAGGGGGGAACACTGAAGCTTTCTTT
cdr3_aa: CSVQVGGNTEAFF

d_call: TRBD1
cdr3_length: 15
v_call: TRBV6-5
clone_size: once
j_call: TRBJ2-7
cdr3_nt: TGTGCCAGCACCCGACAGGGGGCGAGCTCCTACGAGCAGTACTTC
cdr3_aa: CASTRQGASSYEQYF

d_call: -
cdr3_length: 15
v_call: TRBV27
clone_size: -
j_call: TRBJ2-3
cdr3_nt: TGTGCCAGCAGTTGGTACTTATCGAGCACAGATACGCAGTATTTT
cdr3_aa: CASSWYLSSTDTQYF

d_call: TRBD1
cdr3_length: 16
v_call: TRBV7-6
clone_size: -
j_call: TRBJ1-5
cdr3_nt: TGTGCCAGCAGCTTAGGGGGACAGGGGGCGGATCAGCCCCAGCATTTT
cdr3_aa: CASSLGGQGADQPQHF

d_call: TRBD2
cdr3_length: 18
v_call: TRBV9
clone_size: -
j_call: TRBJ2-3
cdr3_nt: TGTGCCAGCAGCCCCGGGACTAGCGGGGGTTATAGCACAGATACGCAGTATTTT
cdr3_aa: CASSPGTSGGYSTDTQYF

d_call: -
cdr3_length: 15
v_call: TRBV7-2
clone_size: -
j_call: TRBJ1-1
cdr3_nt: TGTGCCAGCAGCACTCTAAACAGGGTCGGGACTGAAGCTTTCTTT
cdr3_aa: CASSTLNRVGTEAFF

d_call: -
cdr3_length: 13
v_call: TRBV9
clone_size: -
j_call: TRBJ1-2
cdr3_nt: TGTGCCAGCAGCGAGGGGACAACCCATGGCTACACCTTC
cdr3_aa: CASSEGTTHGYTF

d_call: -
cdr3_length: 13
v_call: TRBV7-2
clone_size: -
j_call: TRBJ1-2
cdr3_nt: TGTGCCAGCAGCGGGGGCTTTAGCTATGGCTACACCTTC
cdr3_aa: CASSGGFSYGYTF

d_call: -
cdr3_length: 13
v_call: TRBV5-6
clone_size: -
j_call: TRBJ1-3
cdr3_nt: TGTGCCAGCAGCTTGTCATCTGGAAACACCATATATTTT
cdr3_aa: CASSLSSGNTIYF

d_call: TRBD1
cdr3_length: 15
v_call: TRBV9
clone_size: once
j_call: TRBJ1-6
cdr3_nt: TGTGCCAGCAGCGTGACAGGGTCGAATAATTCACCCCTCCACTTT
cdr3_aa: CASSVTGSNNSPLHF

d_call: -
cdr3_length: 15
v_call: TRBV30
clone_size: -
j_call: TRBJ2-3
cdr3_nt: TGTGCCTGGGGTTTCGGGGGGCGGGGCACAGATACGCAGTATTTT
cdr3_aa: CAWGFGGRGTDTQYF

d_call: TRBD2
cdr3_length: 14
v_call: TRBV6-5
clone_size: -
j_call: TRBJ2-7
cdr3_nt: TGTGCCAGCAGAGGGACTAGCGGGAACTACGAGCAGTACTTC
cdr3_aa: CASRGTSGNYEQYF

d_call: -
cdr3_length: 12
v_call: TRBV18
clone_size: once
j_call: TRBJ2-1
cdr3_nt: TGTGCCAGCTTAGGGCTCTACAATGAGCAGTTCTTC
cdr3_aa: CASLGLYNEQFF

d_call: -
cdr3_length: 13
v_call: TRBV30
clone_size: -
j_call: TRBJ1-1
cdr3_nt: TGTGCCTGGAGTGTAGGGGTGAACACTGAAGCTTTCTTT
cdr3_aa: CAWSVGVNTEAFF

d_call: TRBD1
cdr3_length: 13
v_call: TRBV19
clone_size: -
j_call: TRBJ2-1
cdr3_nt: TGTGCCAGTAGGGACAGGGGGCAAAATGAGCAGTTCTTC
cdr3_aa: CASRDRGQNEQFF

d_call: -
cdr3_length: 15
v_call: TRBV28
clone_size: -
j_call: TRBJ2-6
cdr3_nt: TGTGCCAGCAGCTGGCGGGGGCCTGGGGCCAACGTCCTGACTTTC
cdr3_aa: CASSWRGPGANVLTF

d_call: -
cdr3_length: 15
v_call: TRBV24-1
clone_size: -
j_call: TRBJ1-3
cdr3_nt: TGTGCCACCAGTGATAGGAGTGGTAGTGGAAACACCATATATTTT
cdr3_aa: CATSDRSGSGNTIYF

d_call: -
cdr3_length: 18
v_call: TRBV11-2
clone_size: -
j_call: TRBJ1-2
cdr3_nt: TGTGCCAGCAGCTTAGGGTGGGGCAGGGGCCCTTCTAACTATGGCTACACCTTC
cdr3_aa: CASSLGWGRGPSNYGYTF

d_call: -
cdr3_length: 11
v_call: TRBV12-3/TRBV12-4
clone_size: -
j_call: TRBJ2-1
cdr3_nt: TGTGCCAGCAGCTCTCAGCCTGAGCAGTTCTTC
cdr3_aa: CASSSQPEQFF

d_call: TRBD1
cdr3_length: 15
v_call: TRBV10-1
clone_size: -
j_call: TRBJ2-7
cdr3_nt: TGCGCCAGCAGTGGGATGGGGACAGGGGGCGACGAGCAGTACTTC
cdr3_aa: CASSGMGTGGDEQYF

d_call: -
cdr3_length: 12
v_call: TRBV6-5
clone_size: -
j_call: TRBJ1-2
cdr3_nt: TGTGCCAGCAGTCAAACCCCGGGTGGCTACACCTTC
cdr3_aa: CASSQTPGGYTF